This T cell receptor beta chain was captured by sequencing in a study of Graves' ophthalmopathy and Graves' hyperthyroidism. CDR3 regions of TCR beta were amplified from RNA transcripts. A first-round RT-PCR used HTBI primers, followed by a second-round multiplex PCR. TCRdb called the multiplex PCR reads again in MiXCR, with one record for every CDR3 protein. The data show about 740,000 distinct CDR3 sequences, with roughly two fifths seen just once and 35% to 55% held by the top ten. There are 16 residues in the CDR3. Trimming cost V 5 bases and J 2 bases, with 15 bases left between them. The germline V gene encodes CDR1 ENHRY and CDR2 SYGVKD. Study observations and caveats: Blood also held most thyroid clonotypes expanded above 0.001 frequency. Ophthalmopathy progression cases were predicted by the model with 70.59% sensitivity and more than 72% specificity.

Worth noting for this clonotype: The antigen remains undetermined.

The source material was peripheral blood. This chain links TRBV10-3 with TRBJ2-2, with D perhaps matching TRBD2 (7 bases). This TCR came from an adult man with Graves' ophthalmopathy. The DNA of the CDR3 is TGTGCCATCAGTCTCGGCGGGGGCCAAAACACCGGGGAGCTGTTTTTT. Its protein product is CAISLGGGQNTGELFF.